Following are 29 T cell receptor beta chains from one sample sequenced in a study of shared T cell receptors in the human thymus. Here immunoSEQ multiplex PCR was the method, and the copy in TCRdb shows in-frame clones only, minus some. This repertoire shows hundreds of thousands of clones, more than 75% found once; its top ten account for 0.01%. These data were also reused for a study on human thymus T cells.

Material for sequencing was thymocytes. The source of these receptors is a boy younger than two with a congenital heart defect.

The J gene is TRBJ2-5, the V gene TRBV14; D is possibly TRBD2 (6 bases). Germline-derived CDR1 and CDR2 are SGHDN and FVKESK. This CDR3 has 17 amino acids. The V and J ends lost 1 base and 5 bases respectively, with 20 bases between them. The CDR3 is CASSQAGGSILGETQYF. The CDR3 nucleotides are TGTGCCAGCAGCCAAGCTGGGGGGTCCATCCTAGGGGAGACCCAGTACTTC.

The chain links TRBV7-9 to TRBJ2-5, with 8 bases fitting TRBD2. The CDR3 consists of 15 residues. V was pared by 7 bases and J by 9 bases, with 16 bases of the junction left unmatched. CDR1 SEHNR and CDR2 FQNEAQ come from the germline V gene (reference sequence). CDR3 nucleotide sequence: TGTGCCAGCAACGTTAGCGGGATGGGCTGGGGGGCCCAGTACTTC. Amino acid sequence: CASNVSGMGWGAQYF.

The genes are TRBV9 and TRBJ2-1; 13 bases line up with TRBD2. The germline gives CDR1 SGDLS, CDR2 YYNGEE. This CDR3 region has 15 residues. V dropped 3 bases and J dropped 7; count of bases not matched to a gene: 4. CDR3 residues: CASSELAGGFNEQFF. The CDR3, as DNA: TGTGCCAGCAGCGAACTAGCGGGAGGGTTTAATGAGCAGTTCTTC.

This chain links TRBV9 with TRBJ2-3; D might be TRBD2 (6 bases). The CDR3 has 15 residues. V lost 0 bases, J lost 4 bases, and 12 bases lay in between. Germline CDR1 SGDLS, CDR2 YYNGEE. The CDR3 protein is CASSVGGRRSDTQYF. CDR3 coding DNA: TGTGCCAGCAGCGTAGGAGGGAGGAGGTCAGATACGCAGTATTTT.

The chain recombines TRBV27 with TRBJ2-7, with TRBD2 matching 11 bases. This CDR3 is built from 17 residues. In germline, CDR1 is MNHEY, CDR2 SMNVEV (reference sequence). V shed 3 bases, J shed 5 bases, and the junction held 12 bases outside the gene matches. Written as DNA, the CDR3 is TGTGCCAGCAGTTTTCAAATGATAGCGGGAGGGGACGACGAGCAGTACTTC. It is translated as CASSFQMIAGGDDEQYF.

The chain combines TRBV25-1 with TRBJ2-2; D remains ambiguous. This CDR3 has 15 residues. Germline CDR1 is MGHDK and CDR2 is SYGVNS. V lost 1 base to trimming and J lost 4 bases, with 10 bases between them. CDR3 in amino acids: CASSELRGFTGELFF. As DNA, the CDR3 is TGTGCCAGCAGTGAATTGAGAGGATTCACCGGGGAGCTGTTTTTT. The full variable domain, rest sourced from reference TRBV25-1 and TRBJ2-2, is EADIYQTPRYLVIGTGKKITLECSQTMGHDKMYWYQQDPGMELHLIHYSYGVNSTEKGDLSSESTVSRIRTEHFPLTLESARPSHTSQYLCASSELRGFTGELFFGEGSRLTVL.

The chain carries TRBV7-9 and TRBJ1-5; TRBD1 is a possible D gene (6 bases). The germline V and J ends were trimmed by 4 bases and 7 bases, with 11 bases remaining between them. Germline V gene data show CDR1 as SEHNR and CDR2 as FQNEAQ (reference sequence). This CDR3 is 13 amino acids long. CDR3 amino acids: CASSSQGRQPQHF. The CDR3 bases are TGTGCCAGCAGCTCACAGGGTCGCCAGCCCCAGCATTTT. Full variable domain (outside the CDR3, taken from reference TRBV7-9 and TRBJ1-5): DTGVSQNPRHKITKRGQNVTFRCDPISEHNRLYWYRQTLGQGPEFLTYFQNEAQLEKSRLLSDRFSAERPKGSFSTLEIQRTEQGDSAMYLCASSSQGRQPQHFGDGTRLSIL.

V gene TRBV25-1 combines with J gene TRBJ2-7, with 12 nucleotides matching TRBD2. Unmatched junction bases numbered 6, after V lost 0 bases and J lost 3 bases. Germline CDR1 and CDR2: MGHDK and SYGVNS. The CDR3 contains 17 residues. CDR3 sequence reads: CASSEYGTSGRIYEQYF. CDR3 bases: TGTGCCAGCAGTGAATATGGAACTAGCGGGAGGATCTACGAGCAGTACTTC.

V gene TRBV7-9 combines with J gene TRBJ2-7, with 9 bases lining up with TRBD2. This CDR3 spans 15 amino acids. Germline V gene lookup returns CDR1 SEHNR and CDR2 FQNEAQ (reference sequence). With 4 bases clipped from V and 4 bases from J, the junction kept 8 bases outside the gene matches. CDR3 nucleotides: TGTGCCAGCAGCTGGCTTAATAGCGGGAGTTACGAGCAGTACTTC. Protein sequence: CASSWLNSGSYEQYF. The full variable domain, completed using reference TRBV7-9 and TRBJ2-7, is DTGVSQNPRHKITKRGQNVTFRCDPISEHNRLYWYRQTLGQGPEFLTYFQNEAQLEKSRLLSDRFSAERPKGSFSTLEIQRTEQGDSAMYLCASSWLNSGSYEQYFGPGTRLTVT.

The chain recombines TRBV19 with TRBJ2-2; D may be TRBD1 (6 bases). From germline, CDR1 is LNHDA and CDR2 SQIVND (reference sequence). The CDR3 length is 16 residues. V was cut by 5 bases and J by 0 bases, with 13 bases left in between. In DNA form, the CDR3 reads TGTGCCAGTAGTGCAACAGGGTTTCCGAACACCGGGGAGCTGTTTTTT. Translation gives CASSATGFPNTGELFF.

This clone appeared a few times. The genes are TRBV20-1 and TRBJ2-1; D is unclear. Germline-derived CDR1 and CDR2 are DFQATT and SNEGSKA (reference sequence). Trimming cost V 3 bases and J 7 bases, with 4 bases left between them. The CDR3 runs to 10 residues. The CDR3 here is CSASKNEQFF. Written as DNA, the CDR3 is TGCAGTGCTAGTAAAAATGAGCAGTTCTTC.

This clone was seen more than once but under ten times. V is TRBV5-6 and J is TRBJ1-1; 8 nucleotides agree with TRBD1. The J segment lost 3 bases and the V segment lost 4 bases, leaving 5 bases of the junction unmatched. Germline V CDR1 and CDR2: SGHDT, YYEEEE. The CDR3 extends over 14 amino acids. CDR3 DNA sequence: TGTGCCAGCAGCCGTAGACAGGGGCACACTGAAGCTTTCTTT. Its translation: CASSRRQGHTEAFF.

The chain couples TRBV27 to TRBJ2-1; 7 nucleotides align to TRBD2. The V gene's germline CDR1 is MNHEY and CDR2 SMNVEV (reference sequence). This CDR3 comprises 15 residues. The J segment lost 7 bases and the V segment lost 3 bases, leaving 9 bases of the junction unmatched. CDR3: CASSLRLAERNEQFF. The CDR3 nucleotides read TGTGCCAGCAGTTTGCGGCTAGCGGAGCGGAATGAGCAGTTCTTC.

This clone was detected once. The V call is TRBV7-9, the J call TRBJ1-1; 10 nucleotides line up with TRBD1. CDR1 SEHNR and CDR2 FQNEAQ come from the germline V gene (reference sequence). CDR3 size: 15 residues. Trimming at V came to 1 base and at J to 1 base, leaving 0 bases not matched to a gene. CDR3 coding DNA: TGTGCCAGCAGCTTAGGGACAGGGGGGAACACTGAAGCTTTCTTT. Its protein is CASSLGTGGNTEAFF.

The V and J genes are TRBV28 and TRBJ1-4; perhaps TRBD1 as D (5 bases). This CDR3 spans 17 amino acids. V was trimmed by 6 bases and J by 8 bases, leaving 25 bases between them. The germline V gene has CDR1 MDHEN and CDR2 SYDVKM. The CDR3 here is CASSQGHVGQGGEKLFF. The CDR3 DNA follows: TGTGCCAGCAGCCAAGGACACGTCGGGCAAGGCGGCGAAAAACTGTTTTTT. The whole variable domain, filled in from reference TRBV28 and TRBJ1-4, reads DVKVTQSSRYLVKRTGEKVFLECVQDMDHENMFWYRQDPGLGLRLIYFSYDVKMKEKGDIPEGYSVSREKKERFSLILESASTNQTSMYLCASSQGHVGQGGEKLFFGSGTQLSVL.

V gene TRBV2 combines with J gene TRBJ1-1, with TRBD1 as a possible D gene (6 bases). This CDR3 region has 15 residues. Germline lookup yields CDR1 SNHLY and CDR2 FYNNEI. Trimming removed 4 bases from V and 3 bases from J, with 15 bases in between. This CDR3 reads CASSGEQGGDTEAFF. The CDR3 DNA reads TGTGCCAGCAGTGGAGAACAGGGAGGGGACACTGAAGCTTTCTTT. The whole variable domain, filled in from reference TRBV2 and TRBJ1-1, reads EPEVTQTPSHQVTQMGQEVILRCVPISNHLYFYWYRQILGQKVEFLVSFYNNEISEKSEIFDDQFSVERPDGSNFTLKIRSTKLEDSAMYFCASSGEQGGDTEAFFGQGTRLTVV.

This sequence joins TRBV5-4 and TRBJ1-2, with D unclear. In germline, CDR1 is SGHNT, CDR2 YYREEE (reference sequence). CDR3 length: 14 amino acids. The germline V and J ends were trimmed by 4 bases and 1 base, with 11 bases remaining between them. CDR3 residues: CASSLAQVNYGYTF. For the CDR3, the DNA is TGTGCCAGCAGCCTGGCCCAGGTTAACTATGGCTACACCTTC. The full variable domain, completed using reference TRBV5-4 and TRBJ1-2, is ETGVTQSPTHLIKTRGQQVTLRCSSQSGHNTVSWYQQALGQGPQFIFQYYREEENGRGNFPPRFSGLQFPNYSSELNVNALELDDSALYLCASSLAQVNYGYTFGSGTRLTVV.

The rearrangement joins TRBV2 to TRBJ2-7; 11 nucleotides align to TRBD1. CDR1 SNHLY and CDR2 FYNNEI come from the germline V gene. V shed 8 bases, J shed 6 bases, and the junction held 9 bases outside the gene matches. This CDR3 region has 14 residues. CDR3 amino acids: CASGGQGVSCEQYF. The CDR3 nucleotides read TGTGCCAGCGGGGGACAGGGGGTCTCGTGCGAGCAGTACTTC.

This chain links TRBV27 with TRBJ1-4; a weak D match, TRBD1 (5 bases). The CDR3 consists of 14 residues. The ends were cut back, 6 bases at V and 5 bases at J, with 13 bases in the middle. Germline CDR1 is MNHEY and CDR2 is SMNVEV (reference sequence). DNA of the CDR3: TGTGCCAGCAGCGGTACAGGTACCAATGAAAAACTGTTTTTT. Protein sequence: CASSGTGTNEKLFF. Full variable domain (outside the CDR3, taken from reference TRBV27 and TRBJ1-4): EAQVTQNPRYLITVTGKKLTVTCSQNMNHEYMSWYRQDPGLGLRQIYYSMNVEVTDKGDVPEGYKVSRKEKRNFPLILESPSPNQTSLYFCASSGTGTNEKLFFGSGTQLSVL.

The chain combines TRBV10-3 with TRBJ2-1; 12 nucleotides agree with TRBD2. Germline trimming cut 4 bases from V and 8 bases from J; bases unmatched to any gene: 3. Germline V CDR1 and CDR2: ENHRY, SYGVKD. The CDR3 is made up of 14 amino acids. The DNA for the CDR3 is TGTGCCATCAGTGGACTAGCGGGAGAAGATGAGCAGTTCTTC. Translated: CAISGLAGEDEQFF.

The V gene is TRBV27, the J gene TRBJ1-4, with D tentatively TRBD1 (5 bases). The CDR3 contains 16 residues. Germline CDR1 is MNHEY and CDR2 is SMNVEV (reference sequence). The V end was cut by 0 bases, the J end by 10 bases, with 18 bases between. The CDR3 coding sequence is TGTGCCAGCAGTTTATCCGAGACAGACGCAATCGGAAAACTGTTTTTT. It translates to CASSLSETDAIGKLFF.

This sequence joins TRBV11-3 and TRBJ2-2; TRBD2 aligns across 8 bases. V lost 0 bases to trimming and J lost 5 bases; unmatched junction nucleotides: 5. This CDR3 region has 16 residues. Germline V gives CDR1 SGHNT, CDR2 YENEEA. CDR3 nucleotides: TGTGCCAGCAGCTTAGATAAGCCTAGCGGGACCGGGGAGCTGTTTTTT. This translates into CASSLDKPSGTGELFF.

The chain joins TRBV28 to TRBJ2-7; no firm D call. CDR3 length: 13 amino acids. Trimming removed 6 bases from V and 6 bases from J, with 15 bases in between. Germline assignment: CDR1 MDHEN and CDR2 SYDVKM. The CDR3 sequence: CASRSRLRGEQYF. For the CDR3, the DNA is TGTGCCAGCAGATCCCGTTTGAGAGGCGAGCAGTACTTC.

The V gene is TRBV7-2, the J gene TRBJ2-4; unclear D gene. V lost 8 bases, J lost 8 bases, and 13 bases lay in between. Germline loops: CDR1 SGHTA, CDR2 FQGNSA. The length of the CDR3 is 12 residues. The CDR3 loop reads CASSRSLDIQYF. The CDR3 nucleotides are TGTGCCAGCTCTAGGTCCCTTGACATTCAGTACTTC.

The chain employs TRBV28 and TRBJ2-1; 9 positions agree with TRBD1. V lost 2 bases to trimming and J lost 4 bases; unmatched junction nucleotides: 6. The length of the CDR3 is 16 residues. Germline lookup yields CDR1 MDHEN and CDR2 SYDVKM. CDR3 DNA sequence: TGTGCCAGCAGTTTAGCCGACAGGGGGGGATACAATGAGCAGTTCTTC. Translating gives CASSLADRGGYNEQFF.

The rearrangement joins TRBV7-2 to TRBJ2-2, with 7 bases lining up with TRBD1. The length of the CDR3 is 16 residues. Looked up from germline, CDR1 is SGHTA and CDR2 is FQGNSA. The V gene end was trimmed by 0 bases and the J gene end by 5 bases; junction bases not matched to a gene: 6. The CDR3 region has the DNA TGTGCCAGCAGCTTAGCGGTGACCAGGGGGACCGGGGAGCTGTTTTTT. It specifies CASSLAVTRGTGELFF. Using reference TRBV7-2 and TRBJ2-2 for the parts outside the CDR3, the full variable domain is GAGVSQSPSNKVTEKGKDVELRCDPISGHTALYWYRQSLGQGLEFLIYFQGNSAPDKSGLPSDRFSAERTGGSVSTLTIQRTQQEDSAVYLCASSLAVTRGTGELFFGEGSRLTVL.

The rearrangement links TRBV7-2 to TRBJ1-1, with TRBD1 identical over 12 bases. V shed 5 bases, J shed 1 base, and the junction held 11 bases outside the gene matches. Germline assignment: CDR1 SGHTA and CDR2 FQGNSA. The CDR3 runs to 18 residues. The chain's CDR3 is CASSVRGQGALSNTEAFF. CDR3 DNA: TGTGCCAGCAGCGTAAGGGGACAGGGGGCTCTATCGAACACTGAAGCTTTCTTT. Full variable domain (rest looked up from reference TRBV7-2 and TRBJ1-1): GAGVSQSPSNKVTEKGKDVELRCDPISGHTALYWYRQSLGQGLEFLIYFQGNSAPDKSGLPSDRFSAERTGGSVSTLTIQRTQQEDSAVYLCASSVRGQGALSNTEAFFGQGTRLTVV.

The chain couples TRBV6-5 to TRBJ1-5; possibly TRBD1 for D (5 bases). Trimming left V 7 bases short and J 3 bases short, with 10 bases between. CDR3 length: 13 residues. The germline CDR1 and CDR2 sequences are MNHEY and SVGAGI. In DNA, the CDR3 is TGTGCCAGCACCCCAGGGTACAATCAGCCCCAGCATTTT. This encodes CASTPGYNQPQHF.

This clone appeared a few times. V gene TRBV28 combines with J gene TRBJ2-6; a possible D gene is TRBD2 (5 bases). The CDR3 spans 20 residues. V was shortened by 1 base and J by 0 bases, with 19 bases between the two germline ends. Germline loops: CDR1 MDHEN, CDR2 SYDVKM. CDR3 coding DNA: TGTGCCAGCAGTTTATTCGGCAGGAGACTATCCTCCTCTGGGGCCAACGTCCTGACTTTC. This sequence encodes CASSLFGRRLSSSGANVLTF.